Below are 10 T cell receptor beta chains sequenced from a single sample in a study of blood T cell repertoires in COVID-19. Clones were read by immunoSEQ multiplex PCR, and TCRdb kept only the in-frame ones, dropping some. This sample has around 250,000 clones, with about 88% found just once. The source material was PBMCs or T cells enriched from blood (not recorded which). These receptors all come from a woman aged 45-65 years who had been exposed to COVID-19.

This clone came up once. The chain couples TRBV15 to TRBJ1-2, with no clear D. CDR3 length equals 15 residues. Germline CDR1 and CDR2: LNHNV and YYDKDF (reference sequence). Deletions cut 3 bases from V and 6 bases from J, with 17 bases between. The CDR3 loop reads CATSRAAFFRDGYTF. The CDR3, as DNA: TGTGCCACCAGCAGGGCAGCTTTCTTTCGGGATGGCTACACCTTC.

This chain joins TRBV15 and TRBJ2-1; 8 bases are a match to TRBD1. CDR1 is LNHNV, CDR2 YYDKDF, per germline (reference sequence). The CDR3 contains 15 residues. Trimming removed 3 bases from V and 5 bases from J; junction bases left unmatched: 6. DNA for the CDR3: TGTGCCACCAGCAGCGAAGGGACAGGCCACAATGAGCAGTTCTTC. It is translated as CATSSEGTGHNEQFF.

The chain links TRBV5-1 to TRBJ2-2, with 10 nucleotides matching TRBD1. Germline CDR1 is SGHRS and CDR2 is YFSETQ. Trimming took 4 bases from V and 3 from J; bases not matched to a gene: 3. This CDR3 has 15 residues. The CDR3 DNA follows: TGCGCCAGCAGCCCCGGGACAGGGGACACCGGGGAGCTGTTTTTT. The encoded protein is CASSPGTGDTGELFF.

The chain combines TRBV29-1 with TRBJ1-2, with D possibly matching TRBD1 (5 bases). Germline-derived CDR1 and CDR2 are SQVTM and ANQGSEA. V lost 6 bases, J lost 5 bases, and 16 bases lay in between. The CDR3 has 13 residues. The CDR3 nucleotides read TGCAGCGTCAAAGTGGGACTGGGTTATGGCTACACCTTC. Translated, it gives CSVKVGLGYGYTF. The whole variable domain, remainder taken from reference TRBV29-1 and TRBJ1-2, is SAVISQKPSRDICQRGTSLTIQCQVDSQVTMMFWYRQQPGQSLTLIATANQGSEATYESGFVIDKFPISRPNLTFSTLTVSNMSPEDSSIYLCSVKVGLGYGYTFGSGTRLTVV.

The chain employs TRBV11-2 and TRBJ1-2, with D perhaps matching TRBD1 (5 bases). Germline CDR1 and CDR2: SGHAT and FQNNGV. Trimming took off 3 bases at V and 6 bases at J, with 11 bases between the two ends. The CDR3 consists of 13 residues. The CDR3 DNA is TGTGCCAGCAGCTTGGGGCGGTCTGATGGCTACACCTTC. This translates into CASSLGRSDGYTF.

The chain couples TRBV7-3 to TRBJ2-3; a possible D gene is TRBD1 (5 bases). This CDR3 is 14 amino acids long. From germline, CDR1 is SGHTA and CDR2 FQGTGA. The germline V and J ends were trimmed by 1 base and 3 bases, with 8 bases remaining between them. The CDR3 here is CASSLMSGTDTQYF. The CDR3 DNA reads TGTGCCAGCAGCTTAATGTCAGGGACAGATACGCAGTATTTT.

This chain links TRBV21-1 with TRBJ1-1. TRBV21-1 is labeled a pseudogene. The CDR3 is 17 amino acids. CDR3 residues: CASSIWTERYENSEAFF. CDR3 DNA: TGTGCCAGCAGCATTTGGACGGAGCGGTATGAAAACAGTGAAGCTTTCTTT.

DNA of the CDR3: TGTGCCAGCAGCGGTACGACAGGTGCCTATGGCTACACCTTC. Its translation: CASSGTTGAYGYTF. The chain combines TRBV2 with TRBJ1-2, with a weak D call TRBD1 (6 bases). The CDR3 has 14 residues. Germline loops: CDR1 SNHLY, CDR2 FYNNEI. V lost 6 bases to trimming and J lost 4 bases, with 15 bases between them.

The chain's CDR3 is CASSLQRPMNTEAFF. The CDR3 region has the DNA TGTGCCAGCAGCTTACAGCGTCCCATGAACACTGAAGCTTTCTTT. The chain has TRBV7-9 and TRBJ1-1, with no clear D. In germline, CDR1 is SEHNR, CDR2 FQNEAQ (reference sequence). V shed 2 bases and J shed 0 bases, with 10 bases lying between them. This CDR3 contains 15 residues.

J is TRBJ2-1 and V is TRBV2, with D perhaps TRBD2 (5 bases). This CDR3 has 12 residues. Germline CDR1 and CDR2: SNHLY and FYNNEI. Trimming cost V 4 bases and J 12 bases, with 13 bases left between them. CDR3 in amino acids: CASSVEGGAQFF. Here the CDR3 DNA reads TGTGCCAGCAGTGTGGAAGGAGGTGCGCAGTTCTTC.